The present TCR beta chain was sequenced within a study of cytomegalovirus exposure and HLA in healthy donors. The wider study: Earlier work reported approximately 110 million unique TCR beta sequences from about 200 million T cells.

Regarding the study as a whole: A later analysis appeared to link common viral pathogens to several of the most significant clusters. Later work showed greater clonal expansion in HLA-associated TCR beta chains than in equally common others.

PCR amplification relied on 60 Vbeta primers (plus 13 Jbeta primers). Data came from immunoSEQ multiplex PCR; TCRdb stores just in-frame clones and leaves some out. The sample lists about 160,000 clones, roughly 80% occurring once. About this clone itself: As yet, its antigen is unknown.

Deletions cut 4 bases from V and 0 bases from J, with 15 bases between. Looked up from germline, CDR1 is SGHAT and CDR2 is FQNNGV. This CDR3 comprises 16 residues. Unrecorded immune exposure was likely among donors, who were nominally healthy when sampled. The receptor's source is a man aged 40-49 years in good health and CMV-seronegative. Sequencing input: PBMCs. The chain employs TRBV11-2 and TRBJ2-5; tentative D call: TRBD2 (5 bases). CDR3 nucleotide sequence: TGTGCCAGCAGCTCCTCCGGGCGCGGGTACCAAGAGACCCAGTACTTC. It specifies CASSSSGRGYQETQYF.